This TCR beta chain stems from a study of CD8+ T cells in alopecia areata. Points from the study as a whole: Tofacitinib significantly decreased scalp clonality and expanded CD8+ clones among top 100.

Germline V gives CDR1 SQVTM, CDR2 ANQGSEA. The ends were cut back, 7 bases at V and 2 bases at J, with 14 bases in the middle. The CDR3 covers 13 residues. This sample's treatment: oral pan-JAK inhibitor, 5-10 mg twice daily. Extracted RNA was reverse transcribed into cDNA, the sequencing template. Clones were read by immunoSEQ multiplex PCR, and TCRdb kept only the in-frame ones, dropping some. The profile shows under 200,000 clones, 65% of them singletons. This clone was recorded once. Its antigen remains unidentified. This specimen consisted of CD4+ T cells sorted from blood, obtained at week 4, from a patient treated with tofacitinib. The chain employs TRBV29-1 and TRBJ1-1; D remains unclear. The sequence was obtained from a human donor with alopecia areata. The CDR3 reads CSAKLDGNTEAFF. The CDR3 region has the DNA TGCAGCGCTAAACTGGACGGCAACACTGAAGCTTTCTTT.